This TCR beta chain comes out of a study of cytomegalovirus exposure and HLA in healthy donors. Study-level results: As a later analysis showed, a missense DCLRE1C variant was linked to trimming of TCR beta V- and J-genes. A later analysis reportedly found fewer N-insertions in an Asian-associated ancestry cluster than the approximately 660-donor mean. Diagnosis of cytomegalovirus status made by the classifier reportedly showed high specificity and sensitivity.

60 Vbeta and 13 Jbeta primers were used in PCR. The table came from immunoSEQ multiplex PCR; TCRdb's copy has only in-frame clones and leaves some out. The profile shows 200,000 or so clones, 82% of them singletons. There are 13 residues in the CDR3. Trimming removed 1 base from V and 2 bases from J, with 5 bases in between. The germline V gene encodes CDR1 SGHTA and CDR2 FQGNSA. With respect to this clone: The antigen is not known.

The receptor was derived from a woman in her forties or fifties in good health and CMV-seropositive. Sequencing input: PBMCs. This chain connects TRBV7-2 to TRBJ2-5; no definite D call. The CDR3 is CASSLGQQETQYF. The CDR3 coding sequence is TGTGCCAGCAGCTTAGGCCAGCAAGAGACCCAGTACTTC.